The following is a TCR beta chain sequence with its context. The specificity of this receptor is unknown. Base quality data are lacking; no much larger clone is found one base away. TCR CDR3 regions were amplified from genomic DNA by multiplex PCR using the deep immunoSEQ assay. Genomic DNA extracted from each cell subset was distributed evenly over all wells of several immunoSEQ 96-well plates, and each plate served as one replicate. For unsorted PBMC, each replicate PCR was loaded with around 300 ng genomic DNA, equivalent to some 27,000 T cell genomes. Ten immunoSEQ deep assay plates were used to sequence unsorted PBMC genomic DNA. Purified libraries were quantified with a Qubit 3.0 fluorometer, sized on a Bioanalyzer 2100, and re-quantified with the KAPA Library Quantification kit. Every immunoSEQ 96-well plate was sequenced on a separate single-read 150-cycle Illumina NextSeq 550 flow cell. The published analysis was carried out like this. The immunoSEQ output contained only junctional sequences without quality scores, so filtering could not match that applied to full-length reads. To assign V/J genes and CDR3, sequences were annotated using PyIR, a Python wrapper for IgBLAST v1.9, with IMGT germline references. Reads were removed for weak V/J assignments (E-value above 1e-6), missing CDR3, stop codons, out-of-frame junctions, or ambiguous translated residues. V3J clonotypes were defined as sequences sharing the same inferred V gene, J gene, and CDR3 amino acid sequence. Percentage overlap between repertoires was computed as shared unique clonotypes divided by the size of the smaller repertoire. Three approaches were used to assess repertoire richness: RTK rarefaction, the Chao1 estimator, and Recon v2.1 estimates of unobserved clonotypes. The table was pulled from immuneACCESS by TCRdb, which kept in-frame rearrangements only. Such tables lose some clones; where checked, under half of the loss comes from unresolved V genes, and the rest has no known cause. From that table come the V and J calls and clone size; the DNA was used to work out D and trimming. This sample gives roughly 500,000 clones in total; 79% of them show up just once. The ten top clones hold 10% to 15% of the sample.

Donors were healthy HIV-negative adults with no recently reported acute infections or vaccinations. Every donor was a Caucasian adult living in Nashville, Tennessee, USA. For unsorted samples, approximately 81 million PBMCs were counted, and genomic DNA was extracted using the QIAamp DNA Blood Mini kit. Blood was obtained by leukapheresis, after which PBMCs were separated by Ficoll-Histopaque density gradient centrifugation and cryopreserved in liquid nitrogen vapor phase. The sample belongs to a study of shared clonotypes between healthy human individuals (dated by TCRdb to 2019 to 2021). A note on the overall study: The cohort included three men and two women between 18 and 49 years of age. Blood TCR repertoires of a handful of healthy adults were deeply sequenced to estimate repertoire size and the extent of clonotype sharing between individuals. To increase sequencing depth and limit assay-specific biases, different laboratories used diverse techniques to prepare libraries and sequence TCR repertoires. Per donor, leukapheresis produced somewhere between about 0.9 and 9 billion PBMCs. The research as a whole found: Because the study included a small number of donors, the genetic and exposure-history diversity represented was limited. Pairwise subsampling led to the expectation that sequencing depth would affect the degree of clonotype sharing among donors. Sampling was limited to blood, and TCR repertoires in tissue likely differ from TCR repertoires in blood.

Reading from cysteine to phenylalanine, the CDR3 counts 10 amino acids. Only the CDR3 region is kept as DNA, spanning 30 bases read in frame from base 1. CDR1 and CDR2 were assigned from the germline V gene as MGHRA and YSYEKL. The V and J ends are trimmed by 0 bases and 11 bases, leaving 1 base between them. The source of this sequence is a woman aged 40-49 years in good health. Some clones in this sample may be carry-over from other donors' samples. The sequence links TRBV4-1 to TRBJ1-4; no D gene is confidently identified. Sample: PBMCs. The bases read TGCGCCAGCAGCCAAGAGAAACTGTTTTTT. Its translation reads: CASSQEKLFF.